Each of the 31 T cell receptor beta chains below was sequenced from the same sample in a study of CD4 T cells in relation to SARS-CoV-2 and coronaviruses. Before the COVID-19 pandemic, during about 2011-2019, CD4+ T cells were taken from unexposed donors. Isolation of CD4+ T cells took place after approximately 11 days in culture. Their antigens remain unidentified. The table came from immunoSEQ multiplex PCR; TCRdb's copy has only in-frame clones and leaves some out. The sample includes 25,000 or so clones, under 80% of them seen just once. Sample: CD4+ T cells from PBMCs, cultured in vitro. The receptors originated from a human donor in good health.

Only a few counts were recorded for this clone. The rearrangement uses TRBV7-9 and TRBJ1-3, with a tentative D call TRBD1 (5 bases). CDR3 length equals 16 residues. Germline CDR1 SEHNR, CDR2 FQNEAQ (reference sequence). Trimming shortened V by 1 base and J by 3 bases, and 13 bases separated the two germline ends. CDR3 bases: TGTGCCAGCAGCTTAGTCGGGGGGTTAGTTGGAAACACCATATATTTT. This encodes CASSLVGGLVGNTIYF. Using reference TRBV7-9 and TRBJ1-3 for the parts outside the CDR3, the full variable domain is DTGVSQNPRHKITKRGQNVTFRCDPISEHNRLYWYRQTLGQGPEFLTYFQNEAQLEKSRLLSDRFSAERPKGSFSTLEIQRTEQGDSAMYLCASSLVGGLVGNTIYFGEGSWLTVV.

The chain joins TRBV2 to TRBJ1-6; 7 bases are shared with TRBD1. CDR3 length: 12 amino acids. The V gene's germline CDR1 is SNHLY and CDR2 FYNNEI. V gave up 6 bases and J gave up 10 bases; unmatched junction bases: 3. As DNA, the CDR3 is TGTGCCAGCAGAACAGGGGAGTCACCCCTCCACTTT. Translating it yields CASRTGESPLHF.

This chain joins TRBV3-1 (or the pseudogene TRBV3-2) and TRBJ1-3, with D perhaps TRBD1 (5 bases). Germline V gene sequence: CDR1 LGHDT, CDR2 YNNKEL (reference sequence). V was trimmed by 3 bases and J by 0 bases, leaving 12 bases between them. The CDR3 loop spans 16 amino acids. DNA of the CDR3: TGTGCCAGCAGCCAGAGACAGTCCACCTCTGGAAACACCATATATTTT. Amino acids: CASSQRQSTSGNTIYF.

This chain uses TRBV7-2 with TRBJ1-4; D is perhaps TRBD1 (6 bases). The CDR3 contains 18 residues. Germline lookup yields CDR1 SGHTA and CDR2 FQGNSA. The V end was cut by 0 bases, the J end by 0 bases, with 14 bases between. The DNA of the CDR3 is TGTGCCAGCAGCTTAGCGCAGGCAGGGGCTGCAACTAATGAAAAACTGTTTTTT. As protein: CASSLAQAGAATNEKLFF.

The rearrangement uses TRBV2 and TRBJ1-1, with D tentatively TRBD1 (6 bases). Trimming removed 4 bases at V and 11 bases at J, with 11 bases between. This CDR3 spans 11 amino acids. Germline V gene lookup returns CDR1 SNHLY and CDR2 FYNNEI. This CDR3 is CASSGGLRAFF. CDR3 bases: TGTGCCAGCAGTGGGGGGCTTAGGGCTTTCTTT.

The chain employs TRBV5-1 and TRBJ1-1; D not certain. The CDR3 totals 16 residues. V was clipped by 4 bases and J by 0 bases, with 16 bases between them. From germline, CDR1 is SGHRS and CDR2 YFSETQ. The CDR3 protein is CASSLRSAALNTEAFF. The CDR3, as DNA: TGCGCCAGCAGCCTACGGTCGGCGGCACTGAACACTGAAGCTTTCTTT. The full variable domain, in which reference TRBV5-1 and TRBJ1-1 provide the parts outside the CDR3, is KAGVTQTPRYLIKTRGQQVTLSCSPISGHRSVSWYQQTPGQGLQFLFEYFSETQRNKGNFPGRFSGRQFSNSRSEMNVSTLELGDSALYLCASSLRSAALNTEAFFGQGTRLTVV.

This clone was recorded only once. The V call is TRBV5-1, the J call TRBJ2-7; TRBD2 matches at 9 bases. This CDR3 has 15 amino acids. The germline V gene encodes CDR1 SGHRS and CDR2 YFSETQ. The trim removed 4 bases at V and 6 bases at J, leaving 11 bases unmatched. In nucleotides, the CDR3 is TGCGCCAGCAGCCGTTGGAGTAGCGGGAGTAGCGAGCAGTACTTC. Protein sequence: CASSRWSSGSSEQYF.

J is TRBJ1-2 and V is TRBV2; 12 bases fit TRBD1. Germline assignment: CDR1 SNHLY and CDR2 FYNNEI. This CDR3 is built from 15 residues. V dropped 5 bases and J dropped 4; count of bases not matched to a gene: 5. In DNA form, the CDR3 reads TGTGCCAGCAGTCAAGGGACAGGGGGCGGCTATGGCTACACCTTC. Translating it yields CASSQGTGGGYGYTF. The variable domain in full, with the rest retrieved from reference TRBV2 and TRBJ1-2, is EPEVTQTPSHQVTQMGQEVILRCVPISNHLYFYWYRQILGQKVEFLVSFYNNEISEKSEIFDDQFSVERPDGSNFTLKIRSTKLEDSAMYFCASSQGTGGGYGYTFGSGTRLTVV.

This chain connects TRBV6-5 to TRBJ1-2; D possibly corresponds to TRBD1 (6 bases). The CDR3 sequence is 15 residues long. CDR1 MNHEY and CDR2 SVGAGI come from the germline V gene. Trimming took 6 bases from V and 2 from J, leaving 16 bases between them. CDR3 region: CASRERGGLNYGYTF. DNA of the CDR3: TGTGCCAGCAGGGAGCGGGGGGGGCTGAACTATGGCTACACCTTC.

This clone was recorded only once. The V and J genes are TRBV29-1 and TRBJ1-5, with D unresolved. The CDR3 has 13 amino acids. V gave up 4 bases and J gave up 1 base, with 8 bases separating them. The germline gives CDR1 SQVTM, CDR2 ANQGSEA. The CDR3 here is CSVAELSNQPQHF. For the CDR3, the DNA is TGCAGCGTTGCAGAACTCAGCAATCAGCCCCAGCATTTT. The variable domain in full, completed from reference TRBV29-1 and TRBJ1-5, reads SAVISQKPSRDICQRGTSLTIQCQVDSQVTMMFWYRQQPGQSLTLIATANQGSEATYESGFVIDKFPISRPNLTFSTLTVSNMSPEDSSIYLCSVAELSNQPQHFGDGTRLSIL.

V usage is TRBV5-1 and J usage is TRBJ1-5; maybe TRBD1 (6 bases). V dropped 4 bases and J dropped 7 bases, with 18 bases sitting between them. Germline V gives CDR1 SGHRS, CDR2 YFSETQ. This CDR3 has 15 residues. CDR3 DNA sequence: TGCGCCAGCAGCCCGACCGGACAGAAAGGCCAGCCCCAGCATTTT. Residues: CASSPTGQKGQPQHF. The whole variable domain, remainder taken from reference TRBV5-1 and TRBJ1-5, is KAGVTQTPRYLIKTRGQQVTLSCSPISGHRSVSWYQQTPGQGLQFLFEYFSETQRNKGNFPGRFSGRQFSNSRSEMNVSTLELGDSALYLCASSPTGQKGQPQHFGDGTRLSIL.

This chain joins TRBV6-2 or TRBV6-3 and TRBJ2-3; no firm D call. The V and J ends lost 5 bases and 4 bases respectively, with 25 bases between them. Germline V gene data show CDR1 as MNHEY and CDR2 as SVGEGT. The CDR3 loop spans 18 amino acids. The CDR3 reads CASSDTLVGEIGADTQYF. CDR3 nucleotides: TGTGCCAGCAGTGATACGCTCGTTGGGGAAATTGGGGCAGATACGCAGTATTTT.

CDR3 nucleotide sequence: TGTGCCAGCAGCCAAGTGGGGACAGGGAGTGGCTACACCTTC. Translating it yields CASSQVGTGSGYTF. The chain is built from TRBV3-1 (or the pseudogene TRBV3-2) and TRBJ1-2; 9 positions match TRBD1. Germline V gene sequence: CDR1 LGHDT, CDR2 YNNKEL (reference sequence). The CDR3 spans 14 residues. The trim removed 1 base at V and 7 bases at J, leaving 4 bases unmatched.

The genes are TRBV27 and TRBJ2-1, with 9 bases lining up with TRBD1. Germline trimming cut 6 bases from V and 9 bases from J; bases unmatched to any gene: 9. CDR1 and CDR2 from the germline V gene are MNHEY and SMNVEV (reference sequence). The CDR3 extends over 14 amino acids. The CDR3 nucleotides read TGTGCCAGCAGGGAGGGACAGGGTTCGGGTGAGCAGTTCTTC. Its translation: CASREGQGSGEQFF.

The chain uses TRBV3-1 (or the pseudogene TRBV3-2) and TRBJ2-7, with 14 bases aligning to TRBD2. The germline CDR1 and CDR2 sequences are LGHDT and YNNKEL (reference sequence). The CDR3 is 15 amino acids. After removal of 1 base from V and 6 bases from J, the junction contained 2 bases not matched to a gene. CDR3 loop: CASSQGTSGGSEQYF. DNA for the CDR3: TGTGCCAGCAGCCAAGGGACTAGCGGGGGGAGCGAGCAGTACTTC.

This clone was seen more than once but under ten times. The chain combines TRBV4-1 with TRBJ2-7, with 8 positions matching TRBD2. CDR1 MGHRA and CDR2 YSYEKL come from the germline V gene. The CDR3 length is 19 residues. V was clipped by 1 base and J by 7 bases; unmatched bases: 21. The CDR3 DNA follows: TGCGCCAGCAGCCAAGTCGCCGCGAGGGGAGCGGGGGCCTCCGGTGAGCAGTACTTC. It yields the protein CASSQVAARGAGASGEQYF.

The V and J genes are TRBV24-1 and TRBJ2-7, with a weak D call TRBD2 (6 bases). The germline gives CDR1 KGHDR, CDR2 SFDVKD. The CDR3 is 15 amino acids. Deletions cut 3 bases from V and 0 bases from J, with 11 bases between. This CDR3 reads CATSDRDCSSYEQYF. The CDR3 nucleotides are TGTGCCACCAGTGATAGGGACTGCAGCTCCTACGAGCAGTACTTC.

The chain employs TRBV5-8 and TRBJ2-5; D possibly uses TRBD1 or TRBD2 (5 bases each). The V gene lost 0 bases and the J gene lost 4 bases, with 13 bases spanning the gap. The CDR3 is 15 amino acids. The germline V gene has CDR1 SGHTS and CDR2 YDEGEE. The CDR3: CASSLGDPGRETQYF. CDR3 in DNA: TGTGCCAGCAGCTTGGGGGACCCTGGTAGAGAGACCCAGTACTTC.

This clone showed up just once. This chain joins TRBV5-6 and TRBJ2-2; D uncertain. CDR3 length equals 10 residues. V lost 7 bases to trimming and J lost 6 bases, with 4 bases between them. The germline CDR1 and CDR2 sequences are SGHDT and YYEEEE. DNA for the CDR3: TGTGCCAGCCCCTCCGGGGAGCTGTTTTTT. This codes for CASPSGELFF.

This clone was seen only a few times. This chain links TRBV19 with TRBJ1-3; no clear D. V was clipped by 2 bases and J by 0 bases, with 8 bases between them. CDR3 size: 15 residues. Per the germline V gene, CDR1 is LNHDA and CDR2 is SQIVND (reference sequence). CDR3 DNA: TGTGCCAGTAGTATACAGGCAAGCTCTGGAAACACCATATATTTT. It translates to CASSIQASSGNTIYF.

V gene TRBV7-9 combines with J gene TRBJ2-1; 10 bases map to TRBD2. CDR1 and CDR2 (germline): SEHNR, FQNEAQ (reference sequence). This CDR3 has 15 residues. V trimming: 5 bases; J trimming: 5 bases; junction bases outside the gene matches: 6. The CDR3 DNA follows: TGTGCCAGCAGCGCTAGCGGGAGTAGGAACAATGAGCAGTTCTTC. It specifies CASSASGSRNNEQFF.

V gene TRBV7-6 combines with J gene TRBJ2-1, with D unclear. V gave up 5 bases and J gave up 0 bases, with 17 bases separating them. Germline V CDR1 and CDR2: SGHVS, FNYEAQ. This CDR3 has 17 amino acids. CDR3 sequence: CASSPSYPTFSYNEQFF. The CDR3 region has the DNA TGTGCCAGCAGCCCGTCGTATCCGACCTTCTCCTACAATGAGCAGTTCTTC.

The CDR3 spells CASSLAPGSSHNEQFF. CDR3 sequence (DNA): TGTGCCAGCAGCTTGGCCCCAGGGTCTTCCCACAATGAGCAGTTCTTC. This chain links TRBV5-5 with TRBJ2-1; tentatively, D is TRBD1 (5 bases). Germline CDR1 is SGHKS and CDR2 is YYEKEE (reference sequence). The germline V and J ends were trimmed by 0 bases and 5 bases, with 15 bases remaining between them. CDR3 length: 16 residues.

The chain couples TRBV7-7 to TRBJ2-2; perhaps TRBD1 as D (6 bases). The CDR3 has 16 amino acids. Trimming took off 3 bases at V and 1 base at J, with 12 bases between the two ends. CDR1 and CDR2 (germline): SSHAT, FNYEAQ (reference sequence). As DNA, the CDR3 is TGTGCCAGCAGCTTGTCCAGGGGCAAGAACACCGGGGAGCTGTTTTTT. This sequence encodes CASSLSRGKNTGELFF.

The chain employs TRBV27 and TRBJ1-3; 7 bases fit TRBD1. The CDR3 sequence is 17 residues long. Looked up from germline, CDR1 is MNHEY and CDR2 is SMNVEV (reference sequence). With 7 bases clipped from V and 0 bases from J, the junction kept 12 bases outside the gene matches. DNA of the CDR3: TGTGCCAGCACCCCGGCAGGGGGTCCCTACTCTGGAAACACCATATATTTT. Its protein is CASTPAGGPYSGNTIYF.

This clone was counted a few times. V and J are TRBV6-1 and TRBJ1-5; D possibly corresponds to TRBD1 (6 bases). Trimming took off 3 bases at V and 2 bases at J, with 8 bases between the two ends. The CDR3 consists of 14 residues. Per germline, CDR1 MNHNS and CDR2 SASEGT. Here the CDR3 DNA reads TGTGCCAGCAGTGATAACAGGGGCAATCAGCCCCAGCATTTT. Translation gives CASSDNRGNQPQHF.

V is TRBV30 and J is TRBJ2-3, with D tentatively TRBD2 (7 bases). CDR1 is GTSNPN, CDR2 SVGIG, per germline (reference sequence). The V gene lost 7 bases and the J gene lost 13 bases, with 21 bases spanning the gap. The CDR3 covers 12 residues. The CDR3 reads CASQSGGPLEYF. CDR3 in DNA: TGTGCCTCCCAGTCCGGGGGGCCGTTGGAGTATTTT.

The rearrangement joins TRBV5-1 to TRBJ2-6; 8 bases align to TRBD1. This CDR3 region has 17 residues. V was clipped by 4 bases and J by 0 bases; unmatched bases: 6. Looked up from germline, CDR1 is SGHRS and CDR2 is YFSETQ. The CDR3 DNA reads TGCGCCAGCAGCCTAGGGACAGGTACCTCTGGGGCCAACGTCCTGACTTTC. This sequence encodes CASSLGTGTSGANVLTF.

This sequence joins TRBV5-1 and TRBJ2-3; TRBD2 matches at 9 bases. There are 15 residues in the CDR3. V lost 3 bases and J lost 1; bases outside the gene matches: 3. CDR1 and CDR2 from the germline V gene are SGHRS and YFSETQ. The CDR3 loop reads CASSSSGERTDTQYF. The CDR3 bases are TGCGCCAGCAGCTCTAGCGGGGAGCGCACAGATACGCAGTATTTT.

The V gene is TRBV6-2 or TRBV6-3, the J gene TRBJ1-1, with no clear D. This CDR3 spans 14 amino acids. V shed 0 bases and J shed 3 bases, with 8 bases lying between them. Germline V gene sequence: CDR1 MNHEY, CDR2 SVGEGT. Here the CDR3 DNA reads TGTGCCAGCAGTTACTCGAAATCAGACACTGAAGCTTTCTTT. It codes for CASSYSKSDTEAFF.

V and J are TRBV5-1 and TRBJ1-1; D remains ambiguous. This CDR3 is 16 amino acids long. The V gene's germline CDR1 is SGHRS and CDR2 YFSETQ. The ends were cut back, 1 base at V and 4 bases at J, with 17 bases in the middle. CDR3 loop: CASSLQAGRSGTEAFF. In DNA form, the CDR3 reads TGCGCCAGCAGCTTGCAAGCAGGAAGAAGTGGCACTGAAGCTTTCTTT. Drawing the rest from reference TRBV5-1 and TRBJ1-1, the complete variable domain is KAGVTQTPRYLIKTRGQQVTLSCSPISGHRSVSWYQQTPGQGLQFLFEYFSETQRNKGNFPGRFSGRQFSNSRSEMNVSTLELGDSALYLCASSLQAGRSGTEAFFGQGTRLTVV.